These 8 T cell receptor beta chains were sequenced from one sample in a study of blood T cells in healthy people across ages. The second PCR ran roughly 7 to 12 cycles with a sample-barcoded 5' primer and J-beta primers. TCRdb ran MiXCR on the 5' RACE reads and lists one entry per CDR3 protein. The repertoire holds 700,000 to 950,000 distinct CDR3 sequences, with 55% to 70% as singletons. The sequencing sample was made of blood. All receptors derive from a man under 40 in good health.

The V call is TRBV20-1, the J call TRBJ2-1; D not resolved. The CDR3 sequence is 12 residues long. CDR1 is DFQATT and CDR2 is SNEGSKA in the germline V gene (reference sequence). Deletions cut 3 bases from V and 9 bases from J, with 12 bases between. CDR3 residues: CSASSMALEQFF. The CDR3 DNA reads TGCAGTGCTAGCTCAATGGCTCTTGAGCAGTTCTTC.

The chain couples TRBV6-1 to TRBJ2-1, with 9 bases that match TRBD1. The germline gives CDR1 MNHNS, CDR2 SASEGT. The CDR3 sequence is 14 residues long. Germline trimming cut 2 bases from V and 7 bases from J; bases unmatched to any gene: 3. CDR3 sequence reads: CASSENRGLNEQFF. Here the CDR3 DNA reads TGTGCCAGCAGTGAAAACAGGGGGCTTAATGAGCAGTTCTTC.

The CDR3 bases are TGTGCCACCCGACAGGGAGGAACTTCTGAAGCTTTCTTT. Protein product: CATRQGGTSEAFF. The chain joins TRBV27 to TRBJ1-1; TRBD1 agrees at 7 bases. The CDR3 totals 13 residues. Trimming cost V 10 bases and J 6 bases; bases outside gene matches: 11. Per germline, CDR1 MNHEY and CDR2 SMNVEV (reference sequence).

Only a few counts were recorded for this clonotype. The genes are TRBV20-1 and TRBJ2-5; D not certain. Germline V gene lookup returns CDR1 DFQATT and CDR2 SNEGSKA (reference sequence). The CDR3 sequence is 13 residues long. Trimming stripped 3 bases from V and 0 bases from J, with 8 bases between. DNA for the CDR3: TGCAGTGCTAGCTACGCATACCAAGAGACCCAGTACTTC. Its protein product is CSASYAYQETQYF.

This clonotype was counted a single time. The V and J genes are TRBV4-1 and TRBJ1-1; no clear D gene. This CDR3 has 15 residues. From germline, CDR1 is MGHRA and CDR2 YSYEKL. With 2 bases removed from V and 5 bases from J, the gap between germline ends came to 15 bases. CDR3 nucleotide sequence: TGCGCCAGCAGCCAATATTCTGGGGAAGTGACTGAAGCTTTCTTT. Translation gives CASSQYSGEVTEAFF.

This clonotype occurred many times. This sequence joins TRBV20-1 and TRBJ2-4; D is undetermined. Germline CDR1 is DFQATT and CDR2 is SNEGSKA (reference sequence). V was clipped by 3 bases and J by 1 base, with 13 bases between them. The CDR3 loop spans 15 amino acids. As DNA, the CDR3 is TGCAGTGCTAGTCTGGTGATGGTGGCCAAAAACATTCAGTACTTC. It yields the protein CSASLVMVAKNIQYF.

This clonotype was picked up many times. The gene calls are TRBV6-5 and TRBJ2-4; either TRBD1 or TRBD2 may supply D (5 bases each). Germline V CDR1 and CDR2: MNHEY, SVGAGI. The CDR3 sequence is 21 residues long. The germline V and J ends were trimmed by 1 base and 0 bases, with 25 bases remaining between them. The DNA of the CDR3 is TGTGCCAGCAGTTACTACACATCCAGGGCCTTGGGGAGTATAGCCAAAAACATTCAGTACTTC. Protein: CASSYYTSRALGSIAKNIQYF.

This chain uses TRBV9 with TRBJ1-2; 7 nucleotides line up with TRBD1. The CDR3 extends over 14 amino acids. Germline assignment: CDR1 SGDLS and CDR2 YYNGEE. Losses at the gene ends were 3 bases for V and 4 bases for J; bases not matched to a gene: 6. CDR3 protein: CASSGEGTAYGYTF. The DNA of the CDR3 is TGTGCCAGCAGCGGAGAGGGGACAGCCTATGGCTACACCTTC.